This passage covers 15 T cell receptor beta chains from one sample sequenced in a study of cytomegalovirus exposure and HLA in healthy donors. Generated by immunoSEQ multiplex PCR, the TCRdb table keeps only in-frame clones and is missing some. The sample lists a few hundred thousand clones, 70% to 90% occurring once. The specimen sequenced was PBMCs. These receptors all stem from a woman younger than 30 in good health and CMV-seronegative.

V and J are TRBV12-5 and TRBJ1-5; no clear D. The CDR3 sequence is 17 residues long. CDR1 is LGHNT and CDR2 is FRNRAP in the germline V gene. Deletions cut 0 bases from V and 6 bases from J, with 18 bases between. The CDR3 DNA reads as TGTGCTAGTGGTTTGGTAATAGGGCAGGAACGGGGTCAGCCCCAGCATTTT. This gives the protein CASGLVIGQERGQPQHF. Complete variable domain (other parts from reference TRBV12-5 and TRBJ1-5): DARVTQTPRHKVTEMGQEVTMRCQPILGHNTVFWYRQTMMQGLELLAYFRNRAPLDDSGMPKDRFSAEMPDATLATLKIQPSEPRDSAVYFCASGLVIGQERGQPQHFGDGTRLSIL.

This rearrangement joins TRBV28 to TRBJ2-5, with TRBD1 identical over 8 bases. The J segment lost 1 base and the V segment lost 4 bases, leaving 8 bases of the junction unmatched. The CDR3 consists of 16 residues. CDR1 and CDR2 (germline): MDHEN, SYDVKM. The CDR3 sequence: CASSSPGQEIQETQYF. The CDR3 DNA sequence: TGTGCCAGCAGTTCACCGGGACAGGAGATCCAAGAGACCCAGTACTTC. The full variable domain, rest sourced from reference TRBV28 and TRBJ2-5, is DVKVTQSSRYLVKRTGEKVFLECVQDMDHENMFWYRQDPGLGLRLIYFSYDVKMKEKGDIPEGYSVSREKKERFSLILESASTNQTSMYLCASSSPGQEIQETQYFGPGTRLLVL.

CDR3: CASSLENRTGRRNEQFF. The CDR3 region has the DNA TGTGCCAGCAGCTTAGAGAATCGGACAGGGCGGCGTAATGAGCAGTTCTTC. This chain links TRBV11-2 with TRBJ2-1; 8 bases agree with TRBD1. V trimming: 0 bases; J trimming: 7 bases; junction bases outside the gene matches: 11. The CDR3 is 17 residues long. Germline assignment: CDR1 SGHAT and CDR2 FQNNGV.

V is TRBV2 and J is TRBJ2-7, with D perhaps TRBD1 (7 bases). Germline values: CDR1 SNHLY, CDR2 FYNNEI. The CDR3 is made up of 11 amino acids. V lost 6 bases and J 6 bases, leaving 9 bases between the germline ends. CDR3 region: CASREGAEQYF. The CDR3 DNA sequence: TGTGCCAGCAGGGAGGGGGCCGAGCAGTACTTC.

This chain uses TRBV27 with TRBJ2-3; TRBD2 matches at 8 bases. With 6 bases clipped from V and 2 bases from J, the junction kept 10 bases outside the gene matches. This CDR3 has 16 residues. Germline CDR1 reads MNHEY; CDR2 reads SMNVEV (reference sequence). CDR3 residues: CASSNLQRGHTDTQYF. The CDR3 DNA sequence: TGTGCCAGCAGCAACCTCCAGCGGGGGCACACAGATACGCAGTATTTT.

The chain joins TRBV9 to TRBJ1-1; tentative D call: TRBD1 (6 bases). The V end lost 4 bases, the J end lost 3 bases, and 16 bases lay between the germline ends. The CDR3 has 15 residues. Germline-derived CDR1 and CDR2 are SGDLS and YYNGEE. CDR3 sequence reads: CASSPNPRGDTEAFF. The CDR3 bases are TGTGCCAGCAGCCCGAACCCCAGGGGCGACACTGAAGCTTTCTTT.

The rearrangement links TRBV5-1 to TRBJ2-5, with D possibly being TRBD1 (5 bases). V was trimmed by 2 bases and J by 3 bases, leaving 14 bases between them. This CDR3 comprises 15 residues. Looked up from germline, CDR1 is SGHRS and CDR2 is YFSETQ. CDR3 sequence (DNA): TGCGCCAGCAGCTTTTCAGGGATCTGGGAAGAGACCCAGTACTTC. Protein: CASSFSGIWEETQYF. Variable domain in full (rest from reference TRBV5-1 and TRBJ2-5): KAGVTQTPRYLIKTRGQQVTLSCSPISGHRSVSWYQQTPGQGLQFLFEYFSETQRNKGNFPGRFSGRQFSNSRSEMNVSTLELGDSALYLCASSFSGIWEETQYFGPGTRLLVL.

This chain joins TRBV25-1 and TRBJ1-2, with D unresolved. The CDR3 length is 17 residues. Trimming removed 6 bases from V and 0 bases from J, with 20 bases in between. Germline V CDR1 and CDR2: MGHDK, SYGVNS. CDR3 bases: TGTGCCAGCAGCGCCGATCATTTACAGCTCCCTAACTATGGCTACACCTTC. Its protein is CASSADHLQLPNYGYTF.

This clone was found once. This sequence joins TRBV7-9 and TRBJ1-1; 7 bases are a match to TRBD1. Germline trimming cut 5 bases from V and 5 bases from J; bases unmatched to any gene: 11. Germline V lookup: CDR1 SEHNR, CDR2 FQNEAQ (reference sequence). The CDR3 length is 15 residues. CDR3 DNA: TGTGCCAGCAGCCCTCACAGGGGAGAAGGAACTGAAGCTTTCTTT. Translation: CASSPHRGEGTEAFF.

The gene calls are TRBV7-2 and TRBJ2-5; TRBD1 aligns across 11 bases. The V and J ends lost 5 bases and 5 bases, in that order; junction bases with no gene match: 4. This CDR3 is built from 14 residues. Germline CDR1 reads SGHTA; CDR2 reads FQGNSA. The CDR3 spells CASSQDRGLETQYF. CDR3 in DNA: TGTGCCAGCAGCCAGGACAGGGGGCTGGAGACCCAGTACTTC.

This sequence joins TRBV29-1 and TRBJ1-5; possible D gene TRBD1, 6 bases. Trimming left V 5 bases short and J 1 base short, with 9 bases between. The CDR3 is 13 residues long. The germline V gene encodes CDR1 SQVTM and CDR2 ANQGSEA. The CDR3 sequence: CSVRTDSNQPQHF. The CDR3 DNA sequence: TGCAGCGTTAGGACAGACAGCAATCAGCCCCAGCATTTT.

The rearrangement joins TRBV7-2 to TRBJ2-7, with TRBD2 identical over 8 bases. The CDR3 extends over 15 amino acids. Germline-derived CDR1 and CDR2 are SGHTA and FQGNSA. J was trimmed by 4 bases and V by 3 bases; bases with no gene match: 8. CDR3 sequence reads: CASSFSGLAGYEQYF. CDR3 DNA: TGTGCCAGCAGCTTTTCTGGGCTAGCGGGTTACGAGCAGTACTTC.

The V gene is TRBV28, the J gene TRBJ2-7, with a weak D call TRBD1 (6 bases). Germline V gene data show CDR1 as MDHEN and CDR2 as SYDVKM. The CDR3 is 12 residues long. V lost 7 bases to trimming and J lost 5 bases, with 12 bases between them. Written as DNA, the CDR3 is TGTGCCAGCACCCCGGACAGAAACGAGCAGTACTTC. As protein: CASTPDRNEQYF.

The chain has TRBV2 and TRBJ2-7; TRBD2 agrees at 11 bases. The V gene's germline CDR1 is SNHLY and CDR2 FYNNEI. The ends lost 7 bases at V and 2 bases at J; junction bases unmatched: 4. The CDR3 has 14 amino acids. Written as DNA, the CDR3 is TGTGCCAGCACCACGGGACTAGCGGCCTACGAGCAGTACTTC. Translated: CASTTGLAAYEQYF.

This clone was found once. The chain combines TRBV9 with TRBJ2-7; TRBD2 matches 8 bases. Germline V CDR1 and CDR2: SGDLS, YYNGEE. The ends lost 4 bases at V and 4 bases at J; junction bases unmatched: 10. The CDR3 consists of 15 residues. CDR3 sequence reads: CASSLGGAGVYEQYF. As DNA, the CDR3 is TGTGCCAGCAGCCTAGGGGGAGCGGGAGTTTACGAGCAGTACTTC.